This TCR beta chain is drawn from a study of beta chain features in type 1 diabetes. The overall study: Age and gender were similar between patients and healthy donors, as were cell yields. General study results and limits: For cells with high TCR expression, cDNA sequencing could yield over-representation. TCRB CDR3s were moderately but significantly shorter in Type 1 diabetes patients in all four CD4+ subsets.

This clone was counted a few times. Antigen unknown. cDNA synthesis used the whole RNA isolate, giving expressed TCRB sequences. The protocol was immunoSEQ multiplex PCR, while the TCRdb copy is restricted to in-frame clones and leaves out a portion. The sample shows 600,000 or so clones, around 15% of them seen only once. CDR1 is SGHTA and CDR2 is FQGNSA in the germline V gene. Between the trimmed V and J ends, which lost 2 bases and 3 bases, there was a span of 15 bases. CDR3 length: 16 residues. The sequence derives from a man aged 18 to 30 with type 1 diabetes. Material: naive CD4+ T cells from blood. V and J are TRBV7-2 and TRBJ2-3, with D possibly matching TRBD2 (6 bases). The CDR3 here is CASSLTRGGYTDTQYF. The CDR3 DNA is TGTGCCAGCAGCTTAACGCGGGGCGGTTATACAGATACGCAGTATTTT.